This is a list of T cell receptor beta chains from one sample in a study of T-cell reconstitution after alpha-beta-depleted transplantation in children. Each CDR3 protein is one row after TCRdb ran MiXCR on the PCR reads. The sample has 80,000 to 95,000 distinct CDR3 sequences, roughly 8% seen once; the top ten hold over 6%. Specimen: PBMCs from the stem cell graft donor, collected from the stem cell graft. These TCRs come from a human donor who donated a stem cell graft to a child with congenital amegakaryocytic thrombocytopenia. CDR3s leave out the opening cysteine and the closing phenylalanine or tryptophan.

j_call,v_call,cdr3_aa
TRBJ1-5,TRBV28,ASLNYGNQPQH
TRBJ2-7,TRBV20-1,SARGHTSGEQY
TRBJ2-3,TRBV20-1,SAGGPSTDTQY
TRBJ1-5,TRBV6-5,ASSFRDQPQH
TRBJ2-7,TRBV4-3,ASSPTLAGKTYEQY
TRBJ1-6,TRBV7-2,ASSLAGTGQGYNSPLH
TRBJ2-7,TRBV12-3/TRBV12-4,ASSLSPYSYEQY
TRBJ2-3,TRBV20-1,SARDPGPRADTQY
TRBJ2-1,TRBV7-8,ASSLGQVDEQF
TRBJ2-5,TRBV10-3,AISDNEGLEETQY
TRBJ2-1,TRBV2,ASSEDEGASYNEQF
TRBJ1-1,TRBV6-2/TRBV6-3,ASSPTGAYTEAF
TRBJ1-1,TRBV12-3/TRBV12-4,ASSFAGFNTEAF
TRBJ2-2,TRBV30,AWTADTGELF
TRBJ2-2,TRBV5-1,ASSPSGLPTGELF
TRBJ2-2,TRBV28,ASGLDGRTGELF
TRBJ2-3,TRBV5-1,ASSQAGTDTQY
TRBJ1-1,TRBV29-1,SVGAVGMNTEAF
TRBJ1-3,TRBV7-9,ASSSIQGAGDTIY
TRBJ2-3,TRBV5-1,ASSPANRGMDTQY
TRBJ2-6,TRBV4-3,ASSQWLSGANVLT
TRBJ1-2,TRBV28,ASSLGQVDGYT
TRBJ2-7,TRBV10-3,AISETDRVYEQY
TRBJ1-2,TRBV28,ASSLNRGTNYGYT
TRBJ2-3,TRBV30,AWNAETSDTQY
TRBJ2-7,TRBV7-2,ASTRGLVGSYEQY
TRBJ1-3,TRBV5-6,ASALTGNHLSIPGNTIY
TRBJ2-2,TRBV5-1,ASSRDSPNTGELF
TRBJ1-6,TRBV7-9,ASSMDIWGSPLH
TRBJ1-1,TRBV6-1,ASSEARTRTF
TRBJ2-7,TRBV5-1,ASSLDGGRGEQY
TRBJ2-7,TRBV20-1,SASAGQGAGEQY
TRBJ2-2,TRBV5-1,ASSLASDYTGELF
TRBJ1-2,TRBV5-1,ASSLGISPGNYGYT
TRBJ2-1,TRBV20-1,SARGLRLAGFYNEQF
TRBJ2-1,TRBV6-2/TRBV6-3,ASSYSIPTQGSYNEQF
TRBJ2-1,TRBV19,ASSVGQDNEQF
TRBJ2-5,TRBV20-1,SATNMGGLETQY
TRBJ1-5,TRBV10-2,ASKKTESNQPQH